Listed here is a single T cell receptor beta chain. Only in-frame clones appear in the TCRdb table, and some are missing; sequencing was by immunoSEQ multiplex PCR. The profile shows approximately 51,000 clones, roughly 93% of them singletons. This entry is derived from a study of T cell changes during pregnancy in multiple sclerosis. There are 16 residues in the CDR3. J gave up 5 bases and V 0 bases, and 3 bases lay outside the gene matches. Germline values: CDR1 KGHSH, CDR2 LQKENI. The receptor's source is a female donor with multiple sclerosis, enrolled in a pregnancy study. V usage is TRBV18 and J usage is TRBJ2-1; TRBD2 aligns across 11 bases. This specimen was peripheral blood, taken in the second trimester of pregnancy. The CDR3 here is CASSPPLAGGNNEQFF. In nucleotides, the CDR3 is TGTGCCAGCTCACCACCCCTAGCGGGAGGTAACAATGAGCAGTTCTTC.